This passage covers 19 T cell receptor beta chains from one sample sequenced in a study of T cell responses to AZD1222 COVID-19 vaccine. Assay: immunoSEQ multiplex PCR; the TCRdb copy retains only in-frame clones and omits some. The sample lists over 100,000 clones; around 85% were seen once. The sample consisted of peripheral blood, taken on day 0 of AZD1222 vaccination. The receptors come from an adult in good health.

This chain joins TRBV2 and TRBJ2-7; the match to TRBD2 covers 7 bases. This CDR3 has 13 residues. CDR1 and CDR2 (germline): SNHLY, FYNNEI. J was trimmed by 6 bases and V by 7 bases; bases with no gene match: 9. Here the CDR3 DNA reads TGTGCCAGCACCTGGGGTCCTAGCGGCGAGCAGTACTTC. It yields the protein CASTWGPSGEQYF. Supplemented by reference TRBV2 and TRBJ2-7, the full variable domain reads EPEVTQTPSHQVTQMGQEVILRCVPISNHLYFYWYRQILGQKVEFLVSFYNNEISEKSEIFDDQFSVERPDGSNFTLKIRSTKLEDSAMYFCASTWGPSGEQYFGPGTRLTVT.

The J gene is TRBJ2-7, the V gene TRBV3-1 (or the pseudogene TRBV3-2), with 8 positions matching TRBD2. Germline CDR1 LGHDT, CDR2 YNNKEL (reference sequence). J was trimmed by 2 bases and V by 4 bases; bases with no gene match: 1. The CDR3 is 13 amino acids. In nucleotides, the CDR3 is TGTGCCAGCAGCCTTAGCGGGACCTACGAGCAGTACTTC. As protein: CASSLSGTYEQYF.

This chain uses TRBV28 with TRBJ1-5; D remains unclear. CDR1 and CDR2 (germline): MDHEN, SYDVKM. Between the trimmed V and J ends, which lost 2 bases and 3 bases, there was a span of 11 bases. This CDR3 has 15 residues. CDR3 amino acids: CASSLSPINNQPQHF. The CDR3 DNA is TGTGCCAGCAGTTTAAGCCCCATTAACAATCAGCCCCAGCATTTT.

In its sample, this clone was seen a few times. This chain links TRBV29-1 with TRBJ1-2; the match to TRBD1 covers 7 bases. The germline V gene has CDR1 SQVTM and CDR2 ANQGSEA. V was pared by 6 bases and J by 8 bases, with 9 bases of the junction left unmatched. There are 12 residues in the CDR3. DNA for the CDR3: TGCAGCGTGGGACAGTCCATTACCGGCTACACCTTC. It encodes CSVGQSITGYTF.

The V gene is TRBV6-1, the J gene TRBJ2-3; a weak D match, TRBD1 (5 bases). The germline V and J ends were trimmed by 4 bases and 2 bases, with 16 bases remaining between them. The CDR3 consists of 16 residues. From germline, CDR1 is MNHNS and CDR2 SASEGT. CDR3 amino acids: CASSATGQGHTDTQYF. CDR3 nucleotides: TGTGCCAGCAGTGCCACGGGCCAGGGTCACACAGATACGCAGTATTTT.

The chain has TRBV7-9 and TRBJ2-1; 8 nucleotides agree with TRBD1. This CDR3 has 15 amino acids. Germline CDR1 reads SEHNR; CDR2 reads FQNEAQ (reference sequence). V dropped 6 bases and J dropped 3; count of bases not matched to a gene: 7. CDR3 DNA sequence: TGTGCCAGCAGAGCGGACAGGGAATTCTACAATGAGCAGTTCTTC. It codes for CASRADREFYNEQFF.

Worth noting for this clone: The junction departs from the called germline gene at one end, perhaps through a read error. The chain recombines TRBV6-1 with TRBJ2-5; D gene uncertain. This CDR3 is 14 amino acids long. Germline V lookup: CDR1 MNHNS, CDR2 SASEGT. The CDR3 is CASTEAWYQETQYF. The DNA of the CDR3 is TGTGCCAGCACTGAAGCCTGGTACCAAGAGACCCAGTACTTC.

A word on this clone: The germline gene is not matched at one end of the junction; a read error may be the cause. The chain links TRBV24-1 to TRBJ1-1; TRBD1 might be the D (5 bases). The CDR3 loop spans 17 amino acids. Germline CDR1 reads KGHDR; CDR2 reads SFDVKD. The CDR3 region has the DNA TGTGCCACCAGTGACTCCGGTCAGGGAACACTGAATACTGAAGCTTTCTTT. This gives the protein CATSDSGQGTLNTEAFF.

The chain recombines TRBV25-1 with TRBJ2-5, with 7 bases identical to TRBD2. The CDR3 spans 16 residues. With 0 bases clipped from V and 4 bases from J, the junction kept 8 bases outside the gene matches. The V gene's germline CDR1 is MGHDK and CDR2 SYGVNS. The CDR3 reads CASSEYAGVWGETQYF. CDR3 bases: TGTGCCAGCAGTGAATACGCGGGAGTGTGGGGAGAGACCCAGTACTTC.

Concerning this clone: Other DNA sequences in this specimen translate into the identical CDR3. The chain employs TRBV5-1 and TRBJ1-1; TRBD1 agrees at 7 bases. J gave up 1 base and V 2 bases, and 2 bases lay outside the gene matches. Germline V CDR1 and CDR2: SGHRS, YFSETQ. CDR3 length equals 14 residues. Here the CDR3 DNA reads TGCGCCAGCAGCTTTGGGACAGCGAACACTGAAGCTTTCTTT. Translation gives CASSFGTANTEAFF.

Written as DNA, the CDR3 is TGTGCCACCAGTGACCGCAGGGGTGGAGCGTGGCCCCAGCATTTT. It yields the protein CATSDRRGGAWPQHF. The rearrangement joins TRBV24-1 to TRBJ1-5; maybe TRBD1 (6 bases). Germline assignment: CDR1 KGHDR and CDR2 SFDVKD. Between the trimmed V and J ends, which lost 4 bases and 9 bases, there was a span of 18 bases. The CDR3 sequence is 15 residues long.

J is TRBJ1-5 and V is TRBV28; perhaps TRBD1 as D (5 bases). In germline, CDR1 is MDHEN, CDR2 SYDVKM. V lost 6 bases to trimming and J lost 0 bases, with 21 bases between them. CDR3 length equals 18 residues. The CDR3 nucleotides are TGTGCCAGCAGATGGGACCCCTCAGTCGGGAATAGCAATCAGCCCCAGCATTTT. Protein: CASRWDPSVGNSNQPQHF.

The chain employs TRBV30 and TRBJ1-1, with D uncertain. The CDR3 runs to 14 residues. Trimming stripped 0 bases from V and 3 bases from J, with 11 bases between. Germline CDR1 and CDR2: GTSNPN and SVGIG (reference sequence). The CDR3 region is CAWSVLQRDTEAFF. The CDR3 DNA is TGTGCCTGGAGTGTACTCCAACGGGACACTGAAGCTTTCTTT.

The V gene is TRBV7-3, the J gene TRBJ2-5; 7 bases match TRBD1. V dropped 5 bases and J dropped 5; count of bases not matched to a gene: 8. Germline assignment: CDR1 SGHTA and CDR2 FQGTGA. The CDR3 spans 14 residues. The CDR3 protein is CASSLGTAWETQYF. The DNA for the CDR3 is TGTGCCAGCAGCCTCGGGACAGCGTGGGAGACCCAGTACTTC.

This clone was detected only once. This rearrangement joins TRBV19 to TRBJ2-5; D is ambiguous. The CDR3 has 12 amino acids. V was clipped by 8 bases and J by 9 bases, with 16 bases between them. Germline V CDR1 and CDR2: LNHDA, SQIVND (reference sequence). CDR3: CASRLTQGPQYF. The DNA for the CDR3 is TGTGCCAGTCGTCTCACTCAAGGGCCCCAGTACTTC. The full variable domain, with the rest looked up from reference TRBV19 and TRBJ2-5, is DGGITQSPKYLFRKEGQNVTLSCEQNLNHDAMYWYRQDPGQGLRLIYYSQIVNDFQKGDIAEGYSVSREKKESFPLTVTSAQKNPTAFYLCASRLTQGPQYFGPGTRLLVL.

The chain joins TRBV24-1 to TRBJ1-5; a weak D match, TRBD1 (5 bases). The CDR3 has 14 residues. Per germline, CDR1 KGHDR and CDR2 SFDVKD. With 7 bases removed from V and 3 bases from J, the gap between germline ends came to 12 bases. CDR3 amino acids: CATSRGVPNQPQHF. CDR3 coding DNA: TGTGCCACCAGCCGGGGGGTCCCCAATCAGCCCCAGCATTTT.

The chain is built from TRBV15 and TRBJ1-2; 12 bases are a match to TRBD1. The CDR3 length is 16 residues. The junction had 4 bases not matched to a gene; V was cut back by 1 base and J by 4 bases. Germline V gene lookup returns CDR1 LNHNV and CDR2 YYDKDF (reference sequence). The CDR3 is CATSRGGTGGSYGYTF. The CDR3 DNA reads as TGTGCCACCAGCAGAGGGGGGACAGGGGGCAGCTATGGCTACACCTTC.

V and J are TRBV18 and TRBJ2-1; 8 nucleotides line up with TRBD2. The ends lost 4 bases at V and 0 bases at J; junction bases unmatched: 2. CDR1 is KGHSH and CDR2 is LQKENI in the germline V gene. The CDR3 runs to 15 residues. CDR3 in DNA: TGTGCCAGCTCACTCAGCGGGAGCTCCTACAATGAGCAGTTCTTC. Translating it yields CASSLSGSSYNEQFF.

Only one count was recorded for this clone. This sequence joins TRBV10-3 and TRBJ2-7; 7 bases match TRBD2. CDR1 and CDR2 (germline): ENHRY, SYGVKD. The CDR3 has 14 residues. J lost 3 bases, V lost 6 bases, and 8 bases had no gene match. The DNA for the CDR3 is TGTGCCATCAGAGCCTCGGGCGGGGGCTACGAGCAGTACTTC. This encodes CAIRASGGGYEQYF.